A selection of T cell receptor beta chains follows, all from one sample in a study of Tregs in tolerant kidney transplant recipients. TCRdb's table, derived via immunoSEQ multiplex PCR, lists solely in-frame clones and lacks some. The sample consists of 100,000 to 150,000 clones, 92% of them appearing once. The sequencing input was CD4+ T cells from blood. The receptor set was obtained from a human donor in good health. Both conserved end residues are part of each CDR3. The order of the fields is V gene, CDR3 length, CDR3 protein.

TRBV6-1 15 CASMGQRGGKNIQYF
TRBV11-2 17 CASSTGTGSSGANVLTF
TRBV15 13 CATSRARVHEQYF
TRBV18 16 CASSPRQGQVEETQYF
TRBV4-2 13 CASSLTPAYEQYF
TRBV6-5 14 CASSLSGRSYEQYF
TRBV15 13 CATSRGIYYEQYF
TRBV19 14 CASRTSGRIGELFF
TRBV5-4 19 CASSPVGTSGKASTDTQYF
TRBV27 14 CASSLDGFGGEQYF
TRBV5-1 15 CASSAPGQGASEQFF
TRBV7-9 17 CASSTQSDRALNYGYTF
TRBV7-9 12 CASSLEVLGYTF
TRBV6-5 16 CASSYYSSGTSDTQYF
TRBV4-2 18 CASSQDLVGLAGGDTQYF